Shown below are 32 T cell receptor beta chains from a single sample sequenced in a study of breast tumors, draining lymph nodes, adjacent tissues. TCRdb re-called the multiplex PCR reads through MiXCR, storing one row per CDR3 protein. The sample yields about 180,000 distinct CDR3 sequences, 25% to 40% seen once. Breast cancer patients provided tissue from their axillary draining lymph nodes. Material: axillary lymph node tissue. The origin of the receptors is a female donor with breast cancer. Some clones in this sample may be carry-over from other donors' samples.

This clonotype was observed many times. The chain has TRBV6-1 and TRBJ2-3; no clear D gene. Per the germline V gene, CDR1 is MNHNS and CDR2 is SASEGT. Trimming took off 3 bases at V and 4 bases at J, with 5 bases between the two ends. The CDR3 has 12 amino acids. The CDR3 nucleotides are TGTGCCAGCAGTGATTCCGCAGATACGCAGTATTTT. The encoded protein is CASSDSADTQYF.

With regard to this clonotype: With a much larger clone just one base away, this may be a read error. V gene TRBV27 combines with J gene TRBJ1-6; D call uncertain. Germline V gives CDR1 MNHEY, CDR2 SMNVEV (reference sequence). The germline V and J ends were trimmed by 2 bases and 4 bases, with 6 bases remaining between them. This CDR3 contains 14 residues. CDR3 bases: TGTGCCAGCAGTTTACCTCCGTATAATTCACCCCTCCACTTT. This encodes CASSLPPYNSPLHF.

This clonotype was counted many times. The CDR3 protein is CASSVAEYLAGGPETQYF. CDR3 in DNA: TGTGCCAGCAGCGTAGCCGAGTATCTAGCGGGAGGGCCGGAGACCCAGTACTTC. The chain carries TRBV9 and TRBJ2-5; 12 bases fit TRBD2. This CDR3 comprises 18 residues. The trim removed 0 bases at V and 5 bases at J, leaving 11 bases unmatched. Germline CDR1 is SGDLS and CDR2 is YYNGEE. Variable domain in full (rest from reference TRBV9 and TRBJ2-5): DSGVTQTPKHLITATGQRVTLRCSPRSGDLSVYWYQQSLDQGLQFLIQYYNGEERAKGNILERFSAQQFPDLHSELNLSSLELGDSALYFCASSVAEYLAGGPETQYFGPGTRLLVL.

This clonotype was observed at least ten times. The CDR3 here is CASSPWRGNNYGYTF. The CDR3 coding sequence is TGTGCCAGCAGCCCCTGGAGGGGAAATAACTATGGCTACACCTTC. The rearrangement joins TRBV7-9 to TRBJ1-2; the D gene is possibly TRBD1 (5 bases). V lost 5 bases, J lost 1 base, and 14 bases lay in between. Germline lookup yields CDR1 SEHNR and CDR2 FQNEAQ (reference sequence). The CDR3 is 15 amino acids.

Comments on this clonotype: A much larger clone differs from this one at a single base, so this may be a read error. No conserved phenylalanine or tryptophan ends this CDR3, so it is likely a read error. CDR3 sequence: CASSSGTSGYNEQFS. The CDR3 DNA follows: TGTGCCAGCAGCTCCGGGACTAGCGGGTACAATGAGCAGTTCTCC. The chain links TRBV5-6 to TRBJ2-1; the match to TRBD2 covers 12 bases. V lost 3 bases, J lost 4 bases, and 2 bases stayed unmatched. Per germline, CDR1 SGHDT and CDR2 YYEEEE. This CDR3 comprises 15 residues.

The gene calls are TRBV7-2 and TRBJ1-1; D remains unclear. Germline V gene data show CDR1 as SGHTA and CDR2 as FQGNSA. Deletions cut 5 bases from V and 3 bases from J, with 10 bases between. This CDR3 is 13 amino acids long. CDR3 sequence (DNA): TGTGCCAGCAGCCTCCGCACAGACACTGAAGCTTTCTTT. This encodes CASSLRTDTEAFF. The entire variable domain, with the rest obtained from reference TRBV7-2 and TRBJ1-1, is as follows: GAGVSQSPSNKVTEKGKDVELRCDPISGHTALYWYRQSLGQGLEFLIYFQGNSAPDKSGLPSDRFSAERTGGSVSTLTIQRTQQEDSAVYLCASSLRTDTEAFFGQGTRLTVV.

The table lists this clonotype with many counts. The chain has TRBV20-1 and TRBJ2-3; TRBD2 matches at 10 bases. Germline assignment: CDR1 DFQATT and CDR2 SNEGSKA (reference sequence). The CDR3 is 15 amino acids. The V gene end was trimmed by 5 bases and the J gene end by 1 base; junction bases not matched to a gene: 6. CDR3 amino acids: CSAVVAGGGTDTQYF. CDR3 sequence (DNA): TGCAGTGCTGTCGTAGCGGGGGGCGGCACAGATACGCAGTATTTT.

The gene calls are TRBV19 and TRBJ1-1, with a possible D match to TRBD1 (5 bases). CDR1 and CDR2 (germline): LNHDA, SQIVND (reference sequence). The CDR3 has 15 residues. Trimming shortened V by 1 base and J by 3 bases, and 12 bases separated the two germline ends. This chain's CDR3 is CASSIVRGVHTEAFF. For the CDR3, the DNA is TGTGCCAGTAGTATAGTAAGAGGGGTGCACACTGAAGCTTTCTTT.

The gene calls are TRBV29-1 and TRBJ1-2; D not resolved. The CDR3 is made up of 15 amino acids. Trimming cost V 4 bases and J 1 base, with 16 bases left between them. Germline V gives CDR1 SQVTM, CDR2 ANQGSEA. The CDR3 DNA reads TGCAGCGTTGCGGGTGGGGTGGGTGATAACTATGGCTACACCTTC. It translates to CSVAGGVGDNYGYTF.

This clonotype appeared a few times. Mismatch with germline at one junction end may stem from a read error. The chain is built from TRBV14 and TRBJ2-5, with 8 positions matching TRBD1. CDR3 length: 15 residues. Per germline, CDR1 SGHDN and CDR2 FVKESK. CDR3 amino acids: CASSQGWTGKETLYF. The CDR3 nucleotides are TGTGCCAGCAGCCAAGGGTGGACAGGGAAAGAGACCCTGTACTTC.

The rearrangement joins TRBV12-3 or TRBV12-4 to TRBJ2-1, with a tentative D call TRBD2 (7 bases). The germline V and J ends were trimmed by 2 bases and 6 bases, with 20 bases remaining between them. The CDR3 extends over 17 amino acids. Written as DNA, the CDR3 is TGTGCCAGCAGTTTAAGGGGGATGCGGGGGATGGGCAATGAGCAGTTCTTC. It is translated as CASSLRGMRGMGNEQFF.

V usage is TRBV19 and J usage is TRBJ1-1; 9 bases are shared with TRBD1. The CDR3 runs 14 residues. Per germline, CDR1 LNHDA and CDR2 SQIVND (reference sequence). J was trimmed by 7 bases and V by 4 bases; bases with no gene match: 7. The CDR3 DNA sequence: TGTGCCAGTAGTAACTACAGGGGGCCTAATGAAGCTTTCTTT. Protein: CASSNYRGPNEAFF.

In its sample, this clonotype was seen many times. The chain employs TRBV18 and TRBJ2-3, with 12 bases lining up with TRBD1. The V and J ends lost 3 bases and 3 bases, in that order; junction bases with no gene match: 4. The germline CDR1 and CDR2 sequences are KGHSH and LQKENI. This CDR3 is built from 16 residues. The CDR3 coding sequence is TGTGCCAGCTCACCGGGGGACAGGGGGCCGACAGATACGCAGTATTTT. Its protein product is CASSPGDRGPTDTQYF.

Of note for this clonotype: The junction differs from germline at one of its ends, possibly a read error. The chain carries TRBV20-1 and TRBJ2-5; 12 bases line up with TRBD2. The V gene's germline CDR1 is DFQATT and CDR2 SNEGSKA (reference sequence). The length of the CDR3 is 14 residues. This CDR3 reads CSARRLAGEATQCF. In DNA form, the CDR3 reads TGCAGTGCTCGGAGACTAGCGGGAGAAGCGACCCAGTGCTTC.

There are many counts of this clonotype. The gene calls are TRBV6-5 and TRBJ2-2; 7 nucleotides match TRBD1. Per germline, CDR1 MNHEY and CDR2 SVGAGI. The CDR3 is made up of 15 amino acids. V lost 2 bases to trimming and J lost 2 bases; unmatched junction nucleotides: 2. The CDR3 bases are TGTGCCAGCAGTTACCGGACAGGCAACACCGGGGAGCTGTTTTTT. Its protein is CASSYRTGNTGELFF.

Concerning this clonotype itself: At one boundary the junction diverges from the germline segment, which might be a read error. This chain links TRBV19 with TRBJ2-7, with 9 bases matching TRBD1. The CDR3 sequence is 19 residues long. Germline assignment: CDR1 LNHDA and CDR2 SQIVND (reference sequence). CDR3 nucleotides: TGTGCCAGTAGTACGGGTAGGACAGGGGCAGGGGGCGGACCCTACGCGCAGTACTTC. It specifies CASSTGRTGAGGGPYAQYF.

Turning to this clonotype: This could be a read error, since a much larger clone is one nucleotide away. The rearrangement uses TRBV6-5 and TRBJ2-3, with 10 bases aligning to TRBD2. The V and J ends lost 5 bases and 5 bases, in that order; junction bases with no gene match: 7. The germline V gene encodes CDR1 MNHEY and CDR2 SVGAGI. The CDR3 has 15 amino acids. The CDR3 sequence: CASSHEAGGRDTQYF. CDR3 sequence (DNA): TGTGCCAGCAGTCACGAAGCGGGAGGGCGAGATACGCAGTATTTT.

V gene TRBV7-9 combines with J gene TRBJ1-2; TRBD1 is a possible D gene (5 bases). The CDR3 has 12 residues. Per the germline V gene, CDR1 is SEHNR and CDR2 is FQNEAQ (reference sequence). Trimming took 5 bases from V and 8 from J, leaving 12 bases between them. The CDR3 here is CASSGRVGGYTF. In DNA, the CDR3 is TGTGCCAGCAGCGGCAGGGTGGGAGGCTACACCTTC.

This clonotype has at least ten counts. V is TRBV7-2 and J is TRBJ2-5, with D perhaps matching TRBD1 (6 bases). Trimming removed 5 bases from V and 5 bases from J, with 12 bases in between. This CDR3 region has 13 residues. Germline values: CDR1 SGHTA, CDR2 FQGNSA. CDR3 nucleotides: TGTGCCAGCAGCATACAGGGTAGGGAGACCCAGTACTTC. Its translation is CASSIQGRETQYF.

This clonotype showed up many times. The chain couples TRBV7-9 to TRBJ1-2; D call uncertain. This CDR3 has 17 residues. The germline V gene has CDR1 SEHNR and CDR2 FQNEAQ (reference sequence). V was shortened by 0 bases and J by 1 base, with 15 bases between the two germline ends. CDR3 in amino acids: CASSLAGSSRINYGYTF. The CDR3 DNA reads as TGTGCCAGCAGCTTAGCGGGGTCATCGCGCATTAACTATGGCTACACCTTC. Using reference TRBV7-9 and TRBJ1-2 for the parts outside the CDR3, the full variable domain is DTGVSQNPRHKITKRGQNVTFRCDPISEHNRLYWYRQTLGQGPEFLTYFQNEAQLEKSRLLSDRFSAERPKGSFSTLEIQRTEQGDSAMYLCASSLAGSSRINYGYTFGSGTRLTVV.

In its sample, this clonotype was seen a few times. The rearrangement joins TRBV27 to TRBJ1-4, with 8 bases identical to TRBD1. The junction had 3 bases not matched to a gene; V was cut back by 3 bases and J by 6 bases. The CDR3 has 14 residues. CDR1 is MNHEY, CDR2 SMNVEV, per germline (reference sequence). DNA of the CDR3: TGTGCCAGCAGTTTCTCACAGGGGGATGAAAAACTGTTTTTT. Amino acid sequence: CASSFSQGDEKLFF. The variable domain in full, completed from reference TRBV27 and TRBJ1-4, reads EAQVTQNPRYLITVTGKKLTVTCSQNMNHEYMSWYRQDPGLGLRQIYYSMNVEVTDKGDVPEGYKVSRKEKRNFPLILESPSPNQTSLYFCASSFSQGDEKLFFGSGTQLSVL.

A word on this clonotype: This may stem from a read error, because a much larger clone lies one nucleotide away. The rearrangement links TRBV5-6 to TRBJ2-6; D gene unclear. There are 16 residues in the CDR3. Germline V gene data show CDR1 as SGHDT and CDR2 as YYEEEE. The CDR3 bases are TGTGCCAGCAGCTTATACCCAACCTCTGAGGCCAACGTCCTGACTTTC. Protein product: CASSLYPTSEANVLTF.

The CDR3 reads CAVQGRGYGDEQFF. The CDR3 region has the DNA TGTGCTGTACAGGGACGGGGTTATGGGGATGAGCAGTTCTTC. The rearrangement uses TRBV19 and TRBJ2-1; TRBD1 might be the D (6 bases). Germline CDR1 is LNHDA and CDR2 is SQIVND (reference sequence). The CDR3 extends over 14 amino acids. The full variable domain, with the rest looked up from reference TRBV19 and TRBJ2-1, is DGGITQSPKYLFRKEGQNVTLSCEQNLNHDAMYWYRQDPGQGLRLIYYSQIVNDFQKGDIAEGYSVSREKKESFPLTVTSAQKNPTAFYLCAVQGRGYGDEQFFGPGTRLTVL.

This clonotype was observed many times. The gene calls are TRBV10-1 and TRBJ2-7; 7 bases line up with TRBD2. This CDR3 is built from 14 residues. CDR1 WNHNN and CDR2 SYGVQD come from the germline V gene (reference sequence). With 1 base clipped from V and 6 bases from J, the junction kept 6 bases outside the gene matches. The CDR3 DNA reads TGCGCCAGCAGTGAGTTCGCGGGGGAGTCCGAGCAGTACTTC. Protein product: CASSEFAGESEQYF.

This clonotype was picked up a small number of times. Given a much more abundant clone one base away, this may be a read error. V and J are TRBV29-1 and TRBJ2-7, with D possibly matching TRBD2 (5 bases). Germline V CDR1 and CDR2: SQVTM, ANQGSEA. The length of the CDR3 is 10 residues. The CDR3 DNA is TGCAGCGTTGGGGAGTACGAGCGGTACTTC. Its protein product is CSVGEYERYF.

This clonotype was observed at least ten times. The J gene is TRBJ2-7, the V gene TRBV4-2; D is uncertain. The germline V and J ends were trimmed by 3 bases and 3 bases, with 12 bases remaining between them. CDR3 length equals 14 residues. Germline V lookup: CDR1 LGHNA, CDR2 YNFKEQ. In nucleotides, the CDR3 is TGTGCCAGCAGCCAGGGTCGGATTTACTACGAGCAGTACTTC. Residues: CASSQGRIYYEQYF.

Worth noting for this clonotype: This may come from a read error, since a much larger clone is one base off. The chain joins TRBV20-1 to TRBJ2-2; 7 bases are shared with TRBD2. J lost 4 bases, V lost 0 bases, and 8 bases had no gene match. Germline V gene data show CDR1 as DFQATT and CDR2 as SNEGSKA (reference sequence). The CDR3 is 16 residues long. This CDR3 is CSARDLGGKATGELFF. The CDR3 nucleotides are TGCAGTGCTAGAGATCTGGGGGGGAAGGCCACCGGGGAGCTGTTTTTT.

The table lists this clonotype with many counts. The V gene is TRBV9, the J gene TRBJ2-2; 12 nucleotides line up with TRBD1. The CDR3 is made up of 16 amino acids. Germline trimming cut 3 bases from V and 5 bases from J; bases unmatched to any gene: 5. CDR1 and CDR2 (germline): SGDLS, YYNGEE. Here the CDR3 DNA reads TGTGCCAGCAGCGCCGGGACAGGGGGCTATACCGGGGAGCTGTTTTTT. Translated: CASSAGTGGYTGELFF.

Many counts were recorded for this clonotype. The rearrangement joins TRBV6-5 to TRBJ1-2; D gene ambiguous. The CDR3 runs to 12 residues. Trimming took 8 bases from V and 4 from J, leaving 11 bases between them. CDR1 MNHEY and CDR2 SVGAGI come from the germline V gene. CDR3 bases: TGTGCCAGCTTCGTATTAGGCTATGGCTACACCTTC. Amino acids: CASFVLGYGYTF.

As regards this clonotype: With a much larger clone just one base away, this may be a read error. The chain links TRBV6-1 to TRBJ2-7; D is ambiguous. Germline CDR1 and CDR2: MNHNS and SASEGT. This CDR3 comprises 14 residues. Here the CDR3 DNA reads TGTGCCAGCAGTGAAGCAGTAGGGCCGTACGAGCAGTGCTTC. Translating gives CASSEAVGPYEQCF.

Points on this clonotype: A read error may explain this, as a much larger clone is one base away. The CDR3 does not end in the conserved phenylalanine or tryptophan, so this is likely a read error. This chain links TRBV5-8 with TRBJ1-1, with TRBD1 matching 8 bases. Per germline, CDR1 SGHTS and CDR2 YDEGEE. The ends lost 4 bases at V and 1 base at J; junction bases unmatched: 6. CDR3 length equals 15 residues. CDR3 in DNA: TGTGCCAGCAGCCTCAGGGGGCCGAAGAACACTGAAGCTTTCTGT. Encoded protein: CASSLRGPKNTEAFC.

This clonotype was recorded at least ten times. The V and J genes are TRBV5-8 and TRBJ2-3, with TRBD2 matching 7 bases. Germline V gene sequence: CDR1 SGHTS, CDR2 YDEGEE. The V and J ends lost 0 bases and 7 bases, in that order; junction bases with no gene match: 8. This CDR3 region has 15 residues. This chain's CDR3 is CASSLGGGTLNTQYF. The DNA for the CDR3 is TGTGCCAGCAGCTTGGGGGGGGGGACGTTGAATACGCAGTATTTT.